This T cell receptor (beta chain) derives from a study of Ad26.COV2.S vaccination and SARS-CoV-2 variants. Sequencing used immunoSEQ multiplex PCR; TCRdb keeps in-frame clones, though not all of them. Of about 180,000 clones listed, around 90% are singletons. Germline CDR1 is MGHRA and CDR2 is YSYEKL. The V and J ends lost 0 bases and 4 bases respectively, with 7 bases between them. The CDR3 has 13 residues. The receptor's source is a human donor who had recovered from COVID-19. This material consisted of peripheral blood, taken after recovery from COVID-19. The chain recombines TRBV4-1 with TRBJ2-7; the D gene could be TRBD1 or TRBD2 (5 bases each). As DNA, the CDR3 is TGCGCCAGCAGCCAAGATGGGGGATACGAGCAGTACTTC. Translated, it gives CASSQDGGYEQYF.